Below are 9 T cell receptor beta chains sequenced from a single sample in a study of T cell repertoires in cytomegalovirus infection. TCRdb used MiXCR to reprocess the reads, holding one entry per CDR3 protein. Seen here are 700,000 to 900,000 distinct CDR3 sequences, under 35% observed once, and the top ten hold about 12%. What these receptors recognize is not known. The input for sequencing was cultured CD8+ T cells from PBMCs, taken from culture after CMV antigen stimulation. The receptor source for this set is a human donor in good health (CMV status not recorded). Some clones in this sample may be carry-over from other donors' samples.

The chain has TRBV12-3 or TRBV12-4 and TRBJ2-2; TRBD1 agrees at 7 bases. There are 12 residues in the CDR3. With V trimmed by 11 bases and J by 3 bases, 3 bases remained unmatched. The CDR3 sequence: CASQGDTGELFF. CDR3 bases: TGTGCCTCCCAGGGGGACACCGGGGAGCTGTTTTTT.

The V and J genes are TRBV19 and TRBJ1-2; a weak D match, TRBD1 (5 bases). Germline assignment: CDR1 LNHDA and CDR2 SQIVND (reference sequence). With 3 bases removed from V and 0 bases from J, the gap between germline ends came to 11 bases. CDR3 length equals 15 residues. As DNA, the CDR3 is TGTGCCAGTAGTATGGGACCGCAAGCTAACTATGGCTACACCTTC. The encoded protein is CASSMGPQANYGYTF.

There are a few counts of this clonotype. V and J are TRBV7-6 and TRBJ2-1; TRBD2 aligns across 10 bases. Germline V gene data show CDR1 as SGHVS and CDR2 as FNYEAQ. This CDR3 spans 16 amino acids. Trimming at V came to 5 bases and at J to 10 bases, leaving 14 bases not matched to a gene. CDR3 bases: TGTGCCAGCAGCGCCCGGGGTAGCGGGGGGTCGAGGGAGCAGTTCTTC. This gives the protein CASSARGSGGSREQFF.

The V gene is TRBV6-1, the J gene TRBJ1-5, with D perhaps matching TRBD1 (5 bases). Germline V gene data show CDR1 as MNHNS and CDR2 as SASEGT. CDR3 length: 15 residues. V was clipped by 3 bases and J by 6 bases, with 15 bases between them. The CDR3 reads CASSDQGRVSQPQHF. In nucleotides, the CDR3 is TGTGCCAGCAGTGATCAGGGAAGAGTAAGTCAGCCCCAGCATTTT.

The chain is built from TRBV6-5 and TRBJ1-5; tentative D call: TRBD1 (6 bases). V was pared by 0 bases and J by 4 bases, with 10 bases between. The CDR3 runs to 15 residues. Germline V gene lookup returns CDR1 MNHEY and CDR2 SVGAGI. In nucleotides, the CDR3 is TGTGCCAGCAGTTACTCTGACAGGCGGAATCAGCCCCAGCATTTT. Amino acid sequence: CASSYSDRRNQPQHF.

This clonotype was seen a single time. An end of the junction does not agree with germline; a read error may underlie this. V is TRBV27 and J is TRBJ1-2; D gene ambiguous. The CDR3 spans 14 residues. CDR1 is MNHEY and CDR2 is SMNVEV in the germline V gene (reference sequence). CDR3 coding DNA: TGTGCCAACAGTCCCGGACTTCCTAACTATGGCTACACCTTC. As protein: CANSPGLPNYGYTF.

The genes are TRBV28 and TRBJ1-3; D unresolved. CDR3 length: 14 residues. The V gene's germline CDR1 is MDHEN and CDR2 SYDVKM. Trimming pared 5 bases from V and 0 bases from J, leaving 8 bases between. The CDR3 nucleotides read TGTGCCAGCAGTCCCTCTAGCTCTGGAAACACCATATATTTT. It yields the protein CASSPSSSGNTIYF.

The gene calls are TRBV7-9 and TRBJ2-2; 8 positions match TRBD1. The germline CDR1 and CDR2 sequences are SEHNR and FQNEAQ (reference sequence). This CDR3 comprises 14 residues. Trimming at V came to 11 bases and at J to 5 bases, leaving 10 bases not matched to a gene. This chain's CDR3 is CAAGQGDATGELFF. CDR3 sequence (DNA): TGTGCCGCAGGACAGGGAGACGCGACCGGGGAGCTGTTTTTT.

This clonotype was recorded a few times. The CDR3 region is CASIGESGYTF. In nucleotides, the CDR3 is TGTGCCAGCATCGGGGAATCTGGCTACACCTTC. The chain has TRBV2 and TRBJ1-2; D is unclear. The CDR3 consists of 11 residues. Between the trimmed V and J ends, which lost 7 bases and 7 bases, there was a span of 10 bases. The germline gives CDR1 SNHLY, CDR2 FYNNEI.